This entry lists 23 T cell receptor beta chains sequenced from one sample in a study of cytomegalovirus exposure and HLA in healthy donors. PCR involved 60 Vbeta and 13 Jbeta primers. Measured with immunoSEQ multiplex PCR; TCRdb has only the in-frame clones, and not every one. This repertoire shows 150,000 or so clones, over 60% found once; its top ten account for roughly 1.7%. The sample consisted of PBMCs. The receptors originated from a woman aged 18-29 years in good health and CMV-seronegative.

This chain uses TRBV28 with TRBJ2-1; D ambiguous. The CDR3 length is 12 residues. The germline V gene has CDR1 MDHEN and CDR2 SYDVKM. The V gene lost 3 bases and the J gene lost 12 bases, with 12 bases spanning the gap. This CDR3 is CASSLPSSPQFF. CDR3 bases: TGTGCCAGCAGTTTGCCCTCCAGTCCGCAGTTCTTC.

This clone was seen a handful of times. V and J are TRBV11-2 and TRBJ1-3; 8 bases line up with TRBD1. This CDR3 contains 15 residues. The V and J ends lost 3 bases and 0 bases, in that order; junction bases with no gene match: 1. Germline assignment: CDR1 SGHAT and CDR2 FQNNGV. The CDR3 here is CASSFDRGSGNTIYF. As DNA, the CDR3 is TGTGCCAGCAGCTTTGACAGGGGCTCTGGAAACACCATATATTTT.

The chain employs TRBV10-1 and TRBJ1-4; D may be TRBD1 (5 bases). The germline V gene encodes CDR1 WNHNN and CDR2 SYGVQD (reference sequence). V lost 0 bases and J 5 bases, leaving 13 bases between the germline ends. The CDR3 is 16 amino acids. CDR3 in amino acids: CASSESRAGMNEKLFF. As DNA, the CDR3 is TGCGCCAGCAGTGAGTCCCGGGCAGGGATGAATGAAAAACTGTTTTTT.

The gene calls are TRBV4-3 and TRBJ2-7; D is unresolved. The germline CDR1 and CDR2 sequences are LGHNA and YSLEER. The CDR3 is 16 amino acids. V was pared by 1 base and J by 3 bases, with 16 bases between. The CDR3, as DNA: TGCGCCAGCAGCCAAGGAATGATCGGGTCCGTCTACGAGCAGTACTTC. It encodes CASSQGMIGSVYEQYF.

This clone was detected a few times. The chain recombines TRBV12-5 with TRBJ2-3, with 7 positions matching TRBD2. V lost 5 bases and J lost 0; bases outside the gene matches: 2. The CDR3 totals 14 residues. Germline CDR1 is LGHNT and CDR2 is FRNRAP. The chain's CDR3 is CASGLADSTDTQYF. The CDR3 DNA reads as TGTGCTAGTGGTCTAGCGGATAGCACAGATACGCAGTATTTT.

The V gene is TRBV19, the J gene TRBJ1-2; D perhaps matches TRBD1 (6 bases). Deletions cut 3 bases from V and 6 bases from J, with 14 bases between. Germline CDR1 is LNHDA and CDR2 is SQIVND (reference sequence). The CDR3 totals 14 residues. CDR3 residues: CASSMSRGAHGYTF. The CDR3, as DNA: TGTGCCAGTAGTATGTCGCGGGGGGCCCATGGCTACACCTTC.

V usage is TRBV11-2 and J usage is TRBJ2-7; perhaps TRBD2 as D (5 bases). Germline CDR1 and CDR2: SGHAT and FQNNGV. Trimming shortened V by 1 base and J by 3 bases, and 10 bases separated the two germline ends. CDR3 length: 14 amino acids. CDR3 nucleotides: TGTGCCAGCAGCTTAGTGAGGGCTTTCTACGAGCAGTACTTC. Translating it yields CASSLVRAFYEQYF.

V is TRBV6-5 and J is TRBJ1-5; D is undetermined. V lost 0 bases and J lost 5, with 11 bases in between. Looked up from germline, CDR1 is MNHEY and CDR2 is SVGAGI. The CDR3 runs to 15 residues. The CDR3, as DNA: TGTGCCAGCAGTTACTCGAAACAGCTCTATCAGCCCCAGCATTTT. Its protein is CASSYSKQLYQPQHF.

This clone turned up a few times. The chain combines TRBV2 with TRBJ1-4; no clear D. Germline loops: CDR1 SNHLY, CDR2 FYNNEI. This CDR3 region has 15 residues. The V gene lost 5 bases and the J gene lost 2 bases, with 12 bases spanning the gap. CDR3 coding DNA: TGTGCCAGCAGTCGGAACGAGGCCACTAATGAAAAACTGTTTTTT. This encodes CASSRNEATNEKLFF. Using reference TRBV2 and TRBJ1-4 for the parts outside the CDR3, the full variable domain is EPEVTQTPSHQVTQMGQEVILRCVPISNHLYFYWYRQILGQKVEFLVSFYNNEISEKSEIFDDQFSVERPDGSNFTLKIRSTKLEDSAMYFCASSRNEATNEKLFFGSGTQLSVL.

The chain has TRBV30 and TRBJ1-2; unclear D gene. Trimming shortened V by 0 bases and J by 6 bases, and 11 bases separated the two germline ends. The germline gives CDR1 GTSNPN, CDR2 SVGIG (reference sequence). The CDR3 sequence is 13 residues long. The CDR3, as DNA: TGTGCCTGGAGTGTATCGGGTTTAAATGGCTACACCTTC. This translates into CAWSVSGLNGYTF.

The chain employs TRBV19 and TRBJ1-5; 8 bases fit TRBD1. Losses at the gene ends were 8 bases for V and 2 bases for J; bases not matched to a gene: 8. Germline values: CDR1 LNHDA, CDR2 SQIVND (reference sequence). The CDR3 covers 15 residues. CDR3 coding DNA: TGTGCCAGTCGTGAGGGACAGGCGGGCAATCAGCCCCAGCATTTT. It codes for CASREGQAGNQPQHF.

The chain is built from TRBV4-3 and TRBJ2-1, with 7 bases identical to TRBD2. V gave up 1 base and J gave up 9 bases; unmatched junction bases: 3. The CDR3 totals 13 residues. Germline V lookup: CDR1 LGHNA, CDR2 YSLEER. The DNA for the CDR3 is TGCGCCAGCAGCCAAGTGGGAGGGAGTGAGCAGTTCTTC. It yields the protein CASSQVGGSEQFF.

CDR3 residues: CASSPFSRHHYNEQFF. CDR3 in DNA: TGTGCCAGCTCCCCTTTTAGTAGACACCACTACAATGAGCAGTTCTTC. The chain has TRBV2 and TRBJ2-1; D call uncertain. This CDR3 has 16 amino acids. The V end was cut by 8 bases, the J end by 3 bases, with 20 bases between. Germline V gene lookup returns CDR1 SNHLY and CDR2 FYNNEI.

Here the CDR3 reads CASSLGRVQTHTDTQYF. The CDR3 DNA is TGTGCCAGCAGCTTAGGCCGTGTACAGACCCACACAGATACGCAGTATTTT. The V and J genes are TRBV11-2 and TRBJ2-3; D is uncertain. CDR3 length: 17 amino acids. Germline lookup yields CDR1 SGHAT and CDR2 FQNNGV. The V end lost 1 base, the J end lost 2 bases, and 16 bases lay between the germline ends. The entire variable domain, with the rest obtained from reference TRBV11-2 and TRBJ2-3, is as follows: EAGVAQSPRYKIIEKRQSVAFWCNPISGHATLYWYQQILGQGPKLLIQFQNNGVVDDSQLPKDRFSAERLKGVDSTLKIQPAKLEDSAVYLCASSLGRVQTHTDTQYFGPGTRLTVL.

This clone turned up a few times. The rearrangement joins TRBV15 to TRBJ1-3, with TRBD1 as a possible D gene (5 bases). The CDR3 runs 16 residues. The V gene lost 1 base and the J gene lost 0 bases, with 10 bases spanning the gap. Per the germline V gene, CDR1 is LNHNV and CDR2 is YYDKDF (reference sequence). The CDR3: CATSRVGVPSGNTIYF. The DNA of the CDR3 is TGTGCCACCAGCAGAGTAGGGGTGCCCTCTGGAAACACCATATATTTT.

This clone was seen a few times. The genes are TRBV19 and TRBJ1-2, with D unresolved. The CDR3 extends over 13 amino acids. Germline V gene lookup returns CDR1 LNHDA and CDR2 SQIVND (reference sequence). V shed 11 bases and J shed 6 bases, with 19 bases lying between them. CDR3 sequence reads: CASTIRERDGYTF. The CDR3 nucleotides are TGTGCCTCGACGATCCGGGAAAGGGATGGCTACACCTTC.

The chain carries TRBV7-9 and TRBJ2-5; D gene uncertain. V was pared by 1 base and J by 5 bases, with 14 bases between. Germline-derived CDR1 and CDR2 are SEHNR and FQNEAQ (reference sequence). This CDR3 is 15 amino acids long. The CDR3 loop is CASSLDRQSGETQYF. The CDR3 DNA sequence: TGTGCCAGCAGCTTAGATCGCCAGTCCGGGGAGACCCAGTACTTC. Filled out from reference TRBV7-9 and TRBJ2-5, the complete variable domain reads DTGVSQNPRHKITKRGQNVTFRCDPISEHNRLYWYRQTLGQGPEFLTYFQNEAQLEKSRLLSDRFSAERPKGSFSTLEIQRTEQGDSAMYLCASSLDRQSGETQYFGPGTRLLVL.

Here the CDR3 reads CASSFRRDNEQFF. CDR3 nucleotides: TGTGCCAGCAGCTTCCGGAGAGACAATGAGCAGTTCTTC. V gene TRBV7-2 combines with J gene TRBJ2-1; D ambiguous. The germline V gene encodes CDR1 SGHTA and CDR2 FQGNSA. V was cut by 3 bases and J by 5 bases, with 8 bases left in between. The CDR3 covers 13 residues.

This chain connects TRBV27 to TRBJ1-2; weak D call: TRBD1 (6 bases). In germline, CDR1 is MNHEY, CDR2 SMNVEV (reference sequence). This CDR3 region has 13 residues. V was clipped by 5 bases and J by 8 bases, with 15 bases between them. Here the CDR3 DNA reads TGTGCCAGCAGTCCTACTGACAGGATAGGCTACACCTTC. This encodes CASSPTDRIGYTF.

V usage is TRBV29-1 and J usage is TRBJ2-1, with 8 bases that match TRBD2. Per germline, CDR1 SQVTM and CDR2 ANQGSEA. The CDR3 runs 12 residues. Unmatched junction bases numbered 4, after V lost 7 bases and J lost 5 bases. For the CDR3, the DNA is TGCAGCGCCGGCGGGGGGCACAATGAGCAGTTCTTC. Translated, it gives CSAGGGHNEQFF.

V and J are TRBV27 and TRBJ2-1; D gene unclear. V lost 3 bases, J lost 7 bases, and 10 bases lay in between. Germline lookup yields CDR1 MNHEY and CDR2 SMNVEV (reference sequence). The CDR3 sequence is 13 residues long. CDR3 region: CASSFRSGNEQFF. The CDR3 nucleotides read TGTGCCAGCAGTTTCAGGTCTGGAAATGAGCAGTTCTTC.

This chain uses TRBV5-1 with TRBJ2-2, with 8 bases fitting TRBD1. This CDR3 has 13 residues. Germline V gene sequence: CDR1 SGHRS, CDR2 YFSETQ. V shed 5 bases and J 5 bases; nucleotides not matched to a gene: 2. The CDR3 sequence: CASRWTGTGELFF. CDR3 coding DNA: TGCGCCAGCAGATGGACAGGGACCGGGGAGCTGTTTTTT.

The chain employs TRBV12-5 and TRBJ1-2; D possibly corresponds to TRBD1 (5 bases). Germline CDR1 reads LGHNT; CDR2 reads FRNRAP. The CDR3 covers 15 residues. The V gene lost 0 bases and the J gene lost 6 bases, with 14 bases spanning the gap. This CDR3 reads CASGLVRSQGDGYTF. CDR3 DNA sequence: TGTGCTAGTGGTTTGGTAAGATCTCAGGGCGATGGCTACACCTTC.